Listed below are T cell receptor beta chains from one sample, sequenced in a study of TIL therapy for anti-PD-1-resistant metastatic lung cancer. Profiled with immunoSEQ multiplex PCR; TCRdb holds only in-frame clones, not every one. The sample includes tens of thousands of clones, around 67% of them seen just once. The sample here was blood, taken at baseline. Receptors were obtained from a person aged 25-79 years with non-small cell lung cancer. Each CDR3 is given with its conserved first and last residue.

V,J,CDR3
TRBV7-2,TRBJ2-1,CASSFGLAGEMQFF
TRBV7-9,TRBJ2-7,CASSLQGAGYEQYF
TRBV4-2,TRBJ1-1,CASSLEGQVSNTEAFF
TRBV27,TRBJ2-7,CASSLAGRLAGYEQYF
TRBV19,TRBJ2-5,CASSPNRGQETQYF
TRBV7-6,TRBJ1-6,CASSPRQGHNSPLHF
TRBV21-1,TRBJ2-2,CASSKVWRQGPDTGELFF
TRBV30,TRBJ2-7,CAWSVLVGFGRGYEQYF
TRBV5-1,TRBJ2-7,CASSNSYEQYF
TRBV7-9,TRBJ1-5,CASSLAGSNQPQHF
TRBV2,TRBJ1-6,CAIRTGYNSPLHF
TRBV6-5,TRBJ2-7,CASRSSGTGIYEQYF
TRBV25-1,TRBJ1-2,CASSDSNNYGYTF
TRBV5-4,TRBJ1-1,CASSFSLLRDTEAFF
TRBV11-2,TRBJ1-6,CASSSATGESSPLHF
TRBV11-1,TRBJ2-6,CASSLYKGSGANVLTF
TRBV11-1,TRBJ2-6,CASSLYKGSGANVLTF
TRBV9,TRBJ2-7,CASSVGLAGGYEQYF
TRBV19,TRBJ1-5,CASTLQGEGNQPQHF
TRBV18,TRBJ2-1,CASSERVDDNEQFF
TRBV7-9,TRBJ1-2,CASSFGTGRSLYTF
TRBV7-2,TRBJ2-1,CASSSPFDEQFF
TRBV12-1,TRBJ2-3,CASSLWTNTDTQYF
TRBV5-1,TRBJ2-3,CASSLEDTQYF
TRBV6-6,TRBJ1-1,CASSYIRGNTEAFF
TRBV30,TRBJ1-1,CAWSVRRHDTEAFF
TRBV6-1,TRBJ1-2,CASSEWWWDRDYGYTF
TRBV15,TRBJ1-1,CATSSALGMNTEAFF
TRBV6-5,TRBJ2-2,CASSYAGVPGELFF
TRBV9,TRBJ1-2,CASSPDSEYGYTF
TRBV27,TRBJ2-7,CASSFLAGGPYEQYF
TRBV4-2,TRBJ1-1,CASSQEQTAGWVTEAFF
TRBV18,TRBJ1-5,CASSPSDRRQPQHF
TRBV5-5,TRBJ1-1,CASSLIVGPKAFF
TRBV12-1,TRBJ2-1,CASRDRYAGNEQFF
TRBV14,TRBJ1-2,CASSQGQGQGYGYTF
TRBV5-1,TRBJ2-1,CASRENGRAYNEQFF
TRBV10-3,TRBJ2-7,CAISERTAYEQYF
TRBV11-2,TRBJ2-2,CASTLAGGTGELFF
TRBV7-2,TRBJ2-5,CASSRRRLAGQETQYF